Below are 8 T cell receptor beta chains sequenced from a single sample in a study of identical twins (dated by TCRdb to the mid-2010s). The protocol used for the library was 5' RACE. The instrument was an Illumina HiSeq 2000. TCRdb trimmed public reads at Q25 via fastp, called clones via MiXCR and kept in-frame beta chains. Rows with one shared CDR3 protein collapse into an entry with the most common genes and DNA. The sample contains a few hundred thousand distinct CDR3 sequences, 20% to 30% of them found a single time. The ten largest account for approximately 2.9% of the sample. These data were likewise used in another study, on T cells expressing NK-cell markers.

Specimen: CD4+ T cells sorted from blood. These receptors all come from a woman under 30 in good health.

The sample holds many counts of this clonotype. The J gene is TRBJ2-4, the V gene TRBV5-6, with D uncertain. Germline CDR1 and CDR2: SGHDT and YYEEEE. The V gene lost 1 base and the J gene lost 0 bases, with 11 bases spanning the gap. The CDR3 contains 16 residues. The CDR3 is CASSLSRVLAKNIQYF. CDR3 DNA sequence: TGTGCCAGCAGCTTGTCCCGGGTTCTAGCCAAAAACATTCAGTACTTC.

The chain carries TRBV5-1 and TRBJ1-1; D call uncertain. CDR1 and CDR2 (germline): SGHRS, YFSETQ. This CDR3 is built from 11 residues. Trimming took 4 bases from V and 8 from J, leaving 9 bases between them. CDR3 nucleotides: TGCGCCAGCAGCCCCCAGGAGGAAGCTTTCTTT. This translates into CASSPQEEAFF.

Only a few counts were recorded for this clonotype. This chain uses TRBV19 with TRBJ2-1, with D perhaps matching TRBD1 (5 bases). The germline CDR1 and CDR2 sequences are LNHDA and SQIVND (reference sequence). The CDR3 is made up of 14 amino acids. V was cut by 10 bases and J by 8 bases, with 21 bases left in between. The CDR3 here is CATSRGRGWDEQFF. CDR3 DNA: TGTGCCACCTCCAGAGGAAGGGGTTGGGATGAGCAGTTCTTC.

The chain combines TRBV5-1 with TRBJ1-2, with D unclear. The CDR3 length is 17 residues. V lost 0 bases to trimming and J lost 8 bases, with 23 bases between them. Germline CDR1 reads SGHRS; CDR2 reads YFSETQ. CDR3 loop: CASSLEISGRTLGGYTF. The CDR3 DNA reads TGCGCCAGCAGCTTGGAGATATCAGGACGGACGCTCGGGGGCTACACCTTC.

This rearrangement joins TRBV5-1 to TRBJ2-2; D gene uncertain. Trimming left V 6 bases short and J 4 bases short, with 10 bases between. From germline, CDR1 is SGHRS and CDR2 YFSETQ. This CDR3 has 13 amino acids. CDR3 loop: CASTLGVTGELFF. The CDR3 region has the DNA TGCGCCAGCACCCTTGGAGTCACCGGGGAGCTGTTTTTT.

A few counts support this clonotype. The V and J genes are TRBV6-5 and TRBJ1-6; D unclear. This CDR3 comprises 13 residues. Germline V gives CDR1 MNHEY, CDR2 SVGAGI. Trimming shortened V by 4 bases and J by 6 bases, and 7 bases separated the two germline ends. The CDR3 nucleotides read TGTGCCAGCAGTTCCACCGTTAATTCACCCCTCCACTTT. Residues: CASSSTVNSPLHF.

This clonotype was detected ten times or more. This chain links TRBV12-3 or TRBV12-4 with TRBJ1-2; 7 bases are a match to TRBD1. The V segment lost 6 bases and the J segment 5 bases; nucleotides outside the gene matches: 6. The CDR3 is 13 amino acids. The CDR3 nucleotides read TGTGCCAGCAGGGATACAGGGGATTATGGCTACACCTTC. This codes for CASRDTGDYGYTF.

A few counts support this clonotype. This sequence joins TRBV6-1 and TRBJ2-5; D is tentatively TRBD1 or TRBD2 (6 bases each). Germline lookup yields CDR1 MNHNS and CDR2 SASEGT. The CDR3 has 15 amino acids. The V gene lost 6 bases and the J gene lost 5 bases, with 19 bases spanning the gap. This chain's CDR3 is CASRKDRGPGETQYF. Here the CDR3 DNA reads TGTGCCAGCAGGAAAGATCGGGGGCCGGGGGAGACCCAGTACTTC.